This record looks at one T cell receptor beta chain sequence and its context. This entry belongs to a study of blood T cell repertoires in COVID-19. The data were produced by immunoSEQ multiplex PCR, yet TCRdb's version contains in-frame clones alone and is incomplete. The sample includes about 200,000 clones, roughly 88% of them seen just once. Participants' own reports of clinical history determined their cohort assignment. The receptor comes from a man aged 40-49 years with acute COVID-19. Input material: PBMCs or T cells enriched from blood (not recorded which).

The CDR3 loop is CASSYLTGDNEQFF. As DNA, the CDR3 is TGTGCCAGCAGTTACCTGACAGGGGACAATGAGCAGTTCTTC. The chain employs TRBV6-5 and TRBJ2-1; 8 bases line up with TRBD1. This CDR3 region has 14 residues. Germline CDR1 and CDR2: MNHEY and SVGAGI. The V segment lost 2 bases and the J segment 5 bases; nucleotides outside the gene matches: 2.